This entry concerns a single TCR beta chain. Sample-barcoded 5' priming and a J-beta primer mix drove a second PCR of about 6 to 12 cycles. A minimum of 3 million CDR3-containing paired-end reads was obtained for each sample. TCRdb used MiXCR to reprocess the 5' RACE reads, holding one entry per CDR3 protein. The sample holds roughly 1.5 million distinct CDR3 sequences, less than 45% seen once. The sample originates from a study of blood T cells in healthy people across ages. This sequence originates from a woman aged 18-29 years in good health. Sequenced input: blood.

CDR3 in amino acids: CASSILGRLSSEQYF. The DNA of the CDR3 is TGTGCCAGCAGTATCCTCGGCAGGTTGTCGTCCGAGCAGTACTTC. The chain carries TRBV6-2 or TRBV6-3 and TRBJ2-4; D is uncertain. The J call may be mistaken, given a closer DNA end match to TRBJ2-7. CDR1 is MNHEY, CDR2 SVGEGT, per germline. CDR3 length: 15 amino acids.